This T cell receptor (beta chain) was retrieved from a study of T-cell reconstitution after alpha-beta-depleted transplantation in children. Overall study findings and caveats: At around two months after transplant, the alpha-beta T cells were reportedly derived from several hundred expanded clones that came from non-depleted graft cells.

V lost 10 bases to trimming and J lost 0 bases, with 11 bases between them. The CDR3 runs 13 residues. Germline V gene lookup returns CDR1 ENHRY and CDR2 SYGVKD. Preparing the TCRbeta library involved the use of unique molecular identifiers. TCRdb called the PCR reads again in MiXCR, with one record for every CDR3 protein. The sample carries approximately 250,000 distinct CDR3 sequences, roughly 23% recorded once. A word on this clonotype: Its antigen is as yet unknown.

Specimen: PBMCs, collected before TCRalphabeta/CD19-depleted stem cell transplant. The sequence was obtained from a girl aged 2 to 9 with Fanconi anemia, due to receive a stem cell transplant. The chain employs TRBV10-3 and TRBJ2-3, with a weak D call TRBD1 (6 bases). The CDR3 spells CATGAASTDTQYF. The CDR3 nucleotides are TGTGCCACAGGGGCCGCTAGCACAGATACGCAGTATTTT.